This TCR beta chain was profiled in a study of T cell responses to AZD1222 COVID-19 vaccine. In the case of this clone: Its antigen is currently unknown.

The data were produced by immunoSEQ multiplex PCR, yet TCRdb's version contains in-frame clones alone and is incomplete. Of about 50,000 clones in the sample, 75% to 90% were seen once. This CDR3 contains 14 residues. Germline CDR1 reads SGHTA; CDR2 reads FQGNSA. J lost 4 bases, V lost 1 base, and 3 bases had no gene match. General observations from the study: Following two doses of AZD1222, Spike-specific TCR breadth and depth rose.

The sequences come from peripheral blood, collected on day 0 of AZD1222 vaccination. This clonotype originated in an adult in good health. This chain joins TRBV7-2 and TRBJ2-5, with 7 bases matching TRBD1. CDR3 bases: TGTGCCAGCAGCTTAGACAGGGGACCAGAGACCCAGTACTTC. It specifies CASSLDRGPETQYF. The full variable domain, its missing parts supplied by reference TRBV7-2 and TRBJ2-5, is GAGVSQSPSNKVTEKGKDVELRCDPISGHTALYWYRQSLGQGLEFLIYFQGNSAPDKSGLPSDRFSAERTGGSVSTLTIQRTQQEDSAVYLCASSLDRGPETQYFGPGTRLLVL.